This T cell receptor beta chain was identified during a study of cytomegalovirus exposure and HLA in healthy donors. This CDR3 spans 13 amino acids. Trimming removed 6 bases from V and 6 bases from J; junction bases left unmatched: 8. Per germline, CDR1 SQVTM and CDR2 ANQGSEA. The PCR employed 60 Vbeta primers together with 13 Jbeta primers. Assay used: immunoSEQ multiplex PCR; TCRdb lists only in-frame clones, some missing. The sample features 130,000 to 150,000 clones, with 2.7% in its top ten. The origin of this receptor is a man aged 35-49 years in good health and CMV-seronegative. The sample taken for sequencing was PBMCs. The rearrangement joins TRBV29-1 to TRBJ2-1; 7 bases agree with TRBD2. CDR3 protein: CSVLGTKPNEQFF. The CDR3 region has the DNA TGCAGCGTCCTCGGGACTAAACCCAATGAGCAGTTCTTC.